This TCR beta chain was documented in a study of T cells in Graves' hyperthyroidism and ophthalmopathy. Points from the study as a whole: Median prediction lead before ophthalmopathy onset was 5.5 to 7 months with the model.

Subjects aged 18 to 65 presented with newly diagnosed hyperthyroidism of less than 2 months' duration. Exclusion of patients followed from uncontrolled infection, other autoimmune disease, pregnancy or lactation. In making diagnoses, clinical symptoms, serum thyroxine and TRAb, thyroid ultrasound and orbital computed tomography were all used. This clonotype came up many times. Its cognate antigen is unknown. Using RNA transcripts as the source, TCR beta CDR3 regions were amplified. TCR CDR3 underwent first-round RT-PCR with the HTBI primer set. TCRdb ran MiXCR on the multiplex PCR reads and lists one entry per CDR3 protein. The data contain some 600,000 distinct CDR3 sequences, approximately 15% of them singletons. The receptor was isolated from a woman under 40 with Graves' hyperthyroidism that later progressed to Graves' ophthalmopathy. Sequenced input: blood.

The CDR3 sequence is CATWTSGIGGPISYNEQFF. The CDR3 DNA is TGTGCCACCTGGACTAGCGGGATAGGAGGCCCCATCTCCTACAATGAGCAGTTCTTC. This sequence joins TRBV6-2 or TRBV6-3 and TRBJ2-1; 12 bases match TRBD2. With 10 bases clipped from V and 0 bases from J, the junction kept 16 bases outside the gene matches. This CDR3 has 19 residues. Germline-derived CDR1 and CDR2 are MNHEY and SVGEGT.